This passage covers 6 T cell receptor beta chains from one sample sequenced in a study of CD8+ T cells in alopecia areata. Extracted RNA was reverse transcribed, and the resulting cDNA served as sequencing template. Clones were sequenced by immunoSEQ multiplex PCR, and TCRdb holds only the in-frame ones, with some missing. The sample has about 180,000 clones, 51% seen once; the top ten hold around 9.1%. Stated treatment: oral pan-JAK inhibitor, 5-10 mg twice daily. The starting material was CD8+ T cells sorted from blood, obtained around week 54, from a patient treated with tofacitinib. Every receptor here comes from a human donor with alopecia areata.

The rearrangement links TRBV2 to TRBJ2-1, with a possible D match to TRBD2 (6 bases). Trimming stripped 8 bases from V and 8 bases from J, with 13 bases between. Germline V CDR1 and CDR2: SNHLY, FYNNEI. This CDR3 contains 12 residues. This CDR3 is CASGAEGYEQFF. The CDR3, as DNA: TGTGCCAGCGGGGCGGAGGGCTATGAGCAGTTCTTC.

Remarks on this clone: Other nucleotide sequences from this sample produce the same CDR3. The V gene is TRBV7-9, the J gene TRBJ1-5; D is unclear. V was trimmed by 3 bases and J by 4 bases, leaving 4 bases between them. Germline V gene data show CDR1 as SEHNR and CDR2 as FQNEAQ (reference sequence). The CDR3 is 12 residues long. The CDR3 region has the DNA TGTGCCAGCAGCTTGGAGAATCAGCCCCAGCATTTT. This gives the protein CASSLENQPQHF. Based on the CDR3 plus reference TRBV7-9 and TRBJ1-5, the full variable domain is DTGVSQNPRHKITKRGQNVTFRCDPISEHNRLYWYRQTLGQGPEFLTYFQNEAQLEKSRLLSDRFSAERPKGSFSTLEIQRTEQGDSAMYLCASSLENQPQHFGDGTRLSIL.

The J gene is TRBJ2-5, the V gene TRBV6-1, with 7 nucleotides matching TRBD1. The V segment lost 7 bases and the J segment 1 base; nucleotides outside the gene matches: 3. This CDR3 is built from 13 residues. Per germline, CDR1 MNHNS and CDR2 SASEGT. In DNA form, the CDR3 reads TGTGCCAGCACCGGACAGGTCCAAGAGACCCAGTACTTC. Translation: CASTGQVQETQYF.

J is TRBJ2-2 and V is TRBV7-9; no firm D call. V lost 1 base and J 4 bases, leaving 7 bases between the germline ends. The CDR3 is 14 amino acids. Germline-derived CDR1 and CDR2 are SEHNR and FQNEAQ (reference sequence). The CDR3 reads CASSLVRTTGELFF. The DNA for the CDR3 is TGTGCCAGCAGCTTAGTGAGAACCACCGGGGAGCTGTTTTTT.

This chain links TRBV5-6 with TRBJ1-1; D unclear. CDR3 size: 11 residues. Germline V gene data show CDR1 as SGHDT and CDR2 as YYEEEE. The ends were cut back, 5 bases at V and 4 bases at J, with 6 bases in the middle. The CDR3 DNA reads TGTGCCAGCAGTGGCGGCACTGAAGCTTTCTTT. Translated, it gives CASSGGTEAFF.

The V and J genes are TRBV13 and TRBJ1-2, with D uncertain. Trimming took off 6 bases at V and 1 base at J, with 6 bases between the two ends. This CDR3 contains 12 residues. Germline CDR1 reads PRHDT; CDR2 reads FYEKMQ (reference sequence). The CDR3 DNA reads TGTGCCAGCAGTGCCGGTAACTATGGCTACACCTTC. It specifies CASSAGNYGYTF.